A single sample gave rise to the 12 T cell receptor beta chains below, sequenced in a study of long-term antiretroviral therapy in people with HIV (dated by TCRdb to between 2021 and 2024). The immunoSEQ hsTCRB v3.0 assay was used at survey level resolution to sequence the TRB variable region. TCRdb carries this immuneACCESS record with in-frame sequences only. Its versions omit some clonotypes, under half of them owing to an unresolved V gene in the studies checked, with the rest unexplained. Counted in this sample were 15,000 to 20,000 clones; 79% of them appeared once. Of the sample, under 7.5% is held by the ten largest clones. This sample comprised unsorted PBMCs, obtained at the start of antiretroviral therapy, before treatment. Receptors were obtained from a man between 18 and 35 years old with HIV.

This clone was counted between two and nine times. The sample contains more than one DNA sequence encoding this CDR3. V gene TRBV5-1 combines with J gene TRBJ1-2, with 10 bases lining up with TRBD1. CDR3 length equals 13 residues. Trimming removed 3 bases from V and 6 bases from J; junction bases left unmatched: 2. Looked up from germline, CDR1 is SGHRS and CDR2 is YFSETQ. This chain's CDR3 is CASSSGTGDGYTF. In nucleotides, the CDR3 is TGCGCCAGCAGCTCCGGGACAGGGGATGGCTACACCTTC.

Only a few counts were recorded for this clone. The sample has other DNA sequences that encode this CDR3 too. The V call is TRBV27, the J call TRBJ1-1, with 7 bases identical to TRBD1. Germline assignment: CDR1 MNHEY and CDR2 SMNVEV (reference sequence). After removal of 6 bases from V and 5 bases from J, the junction contained 3 bases not matched to a gene. The CDR3 length is 12 residues. CDR3 in DNA: TGTGCCAGCAGGACAGGGTTGACTGAAGCTTTCTTT. Amino acid sequence: CASRTGLTEAFF.

The CDR3, as DNA: TGTGCCAGTAGTATATCGGGGGGAACGAAGGTGGGCGAGCAGTACTTC. Its protein is CASSISGGTKVGEQYF. V and J are TRBV19 and TRBJ2-7; TRBD2 aligns across 7 bases. CDR1 and CDR2 (germline): LNHDA, SQIVND (reference sequence). The CDR3 length is 16 residues. The V and J ends lost 2 bases and 6 bases, in that order; junction bases with no gene match: 13.

The CDR3 spells CASSYSGRASGELFF. The CDR3 DNA reads as TGTGCCAGCAGTTACAGCGGGAGGGCCTCCGGGGAGCTGTTTTTT. V usage is TRBV6-5 and J usage is TRBJ2-2; 10 bases are a match to TRBD2. Germline values: CDR1 MNHEY, CDR2 SVGAGI. This CDR3 contains 15 residues. V lost 2 bases to trimming and J lost 6 bases; unmatched junction nucleotides: 3.

The chain joins TRBV6-5 to TRBJ2-3; D unresolved. V was cut by 4 bases and J by 4 bases, with 12 bases left in between. The CDR3 is made up of 14 amino acids. Germline V lookup: CDR1 MNHEY, CDR2 SVGAGI. The CDR3 is CASSSPQGPDTQYF. The DNA for the CDR3 is TGTGCCAGCAGTTCCCCTCAAGGTCCAGATACGCAGTATTTT.

The chain employs TRBV4-3 and TRBJ2-1; 14 bases line up with TRBD2. Losses at the gene ends were 7 bases for V and 8 bases for J; bases not matched to a gene: 7. There are 15 residues in the CDR3. Germline V gene lookup returns CDR1 LGHNA and CDR2 YSLEER. The CDR3 coding sequence is TGCGCCAGCACCCTGGGGACTAGCGGGAGTTATGAGCAGTTCTTC. Translation: CASTLGTSGSYEQFF.

This clone was counted a single time. The chain couples TRBV7-9 to TRBJ2-1, with 8 nucleotides matching TRBD2. The CDR3 loop spans 16 amino acids. V lost 5 bases and J lost 4; bases outside the gene matches: 10. From germline, CDR1 is SEHNR and CDR2 FQNEAQ (reference sequence). The CDR3 here is CASSAPGTRGYNEQFF. In DNA form, the CDR3 reads TGTGCCAGCAGCGCCCCCGGGACTAGGGGATACAATGAGCAGTTCTTC.

This clone was seen more than once but under ten times. The chain is built from TRBV29-1 and TRBJ1-1; 8 positions agree with TRBD1. Germline CDR1 is SQVTM and CDR2 is ANQGSEA. The ends lost 6 bases at V and 6 bases at J; junction bases unmatched: 3. This CDR3 comprises 11 residues. In DNA form, the CDR3 reads TGCAGCGTGAACAGGGGGGCTGAAGCTTTCTTT. This codes for CSVNRGAEAFF. The full variable domain, rest sourced from reference TRBV29-1 and TRBJ1-1, is SAVISQKPSRDICQRGTSLTIQCQVDSQVTMMFWYRQQPGQSLTLIATANQGSEATYESGFVIDKFPISRPNLTFSTLTVSNMSPEDSSIYLCSVNRGAEAFFGQGTRLTVV.

The rearrangement uses TRBV6-5 and TRBJ1-1, with D perhaps matching TRBD1 (6 bases). The CDR3 loop spans 12 amino acids. Germline V gives CDR1 MNHEY, CDR2 SVGAGI. Between the trimmed V and J ends, which lost 8 bases and 8 bases, there was a span of 15 bases. CDR3: CASLNSDREAFF. The CDR3 DNA reads as TGTGCCAGCCTTAATTCGGACAGAGAAGCTTTCTTT.

The rearrangement links TRBV30 to TRBJ1-2; 12 positions agree with TRBD1. CDR1 is GTSNPN and CDR2 is SVGIG in the germline V gene (reference sequence). The junction had 7 bases not matched to a gene; V was cut back by 3 bases and J by 8 bases. This CDR3 is 14 amino acids long. In DNA, the CDR3 is TGTGCCTGGAGCTTCCGGGACAGGGGGCACGGCTACACCTTC. This encodes CAWSFRDRGHGYTF.

The CDR3 here is CASRAFHEQYF. CDR3 bases: TGTGCCAGCCGGGCGTTCCACGAGCAGTACTTC. The chain employs TRBV28 and TRBJ2-7; D gene uncertain. The CDR3 has 11 amino acids. Germline-derived CDR1 and CDR2 are MDHEN and SYDVKM. Between the trimmed V and J ends, which lost 8 bases and 5 bases, there was a span of 10 bases. The full variable domain, completed using reference TRBV28 and TRBJ2-7, is DVKVTQSSRYLVKRTGEKVFLECVQDMDHENMFWYRQDPGLGLRLIYFSYDVKMKEKGDIPEGYSVSREKKERFSLILESASTNQTSMYLCASRAFHEQYFGPGTRLTVT.

J is TRBJ1-5 and V is TRBV15; no reliable D call. Trimming removed 1 base at V and 1 base at J, with 14 bases between. This CDR3 comprises 17 residues. In germline, CDR1 is LNHNV, CDR2 YYDKDF (reference sequence). CDR3 protein: CATSRVQSGVSNQPQHF. For the CDR3, the DNA is TGTGCCACCAGCAGAGTTCAGTCTGGGGTGAGCAATCAGCCCCAGCATTTT.